A single sample is the source of the 17 T cell receptor beta chains below, sequenced in a study of CD8 T cells in ankylosing spondylitis. One entry per CDR3 protein, called by TCRdb with MiXCR from the 5' RACE reads. The data show around 770,000 distinct CDR3 sequences, about 10% seen once. Their antigens remain unidentified. Whole-study findings and limits: What seemed typical of ankylosing spondylitis blood was a TCR beta motif built from eight highly homologous variants.

Sample: blood, either unsorted or a sorted T cell fraction (not recorded which). These receptors came from a male donor with ankylosing spondylitis.

Turning to this clonotype: Since no conserved phenylalanine or tryptophan closes the CDR3, a read error is the likely cause. The limits of the CDR3 on the DNA are not certain, so only TCRdb's listed CDR3 is given. V usage is TRBV6-1 and J usage is TRBJ1-1. The CDR3 spans 9 amino acids, including both terminal residues. CDR1 is MNHNS and CDR2 is SASEGT in the germline V gene. Here the CDR3 reads CASSEPSSI.

This clonotype was counted only a few times. CDR3 in DNA: TGTGCCAGCAGACTTGACCCTGAAGCTTTCTTT. Amino acid sequence: CASRLDPEAFF. The gene calls are TRBV2 and TRBJ1-1; D is unclear. V lost 6 bases and J 6 bases, leaving 8 bases between the germline ends. The CDR3 loop spans 11 amino acids. Germline lookup yields CDR1 SNHLY and CDR2 FYNNEI. The variable domain in full, with the rest retrieved from reference TRBV2 and TRBJ1-1, is EPEVTQTPSHQVTQMGQEVILRCVPISNHLYFYWYRQILGQKVEFLVSFYNNEISEKSEIFDDQFSVERPDGSNFTLKIRSTKLEDSAMYFCASRLDPEAFFGQGTRLTVV.

The chain has TRBV5-1 and TRBJ2-2, with TRBD1 matching 7 bases. There are 14 residues in the CDR3. Germline V gene lookup returns CDR1 SGHRS and CDR2 YFSETQ. The V and J ends lost 5 bases and 3 bases, in that order; junction bases with no gene match: 4. CDR3: CASSWQGDTGELFF. CDR3 bases: TGCGCCAGCAGTTGGCAGGGGGACACCGGGGAGCTGTTTTTT.

This clonotype was seen more than once but under ten times. The chain has TRBV5-4 and TRBJ1-2; 8 nucleotides line up with TRBD1. Per the germline V gene, CDR1 is SGHNT and CDR2 is YYREEE (reference sequence). The CDR3 has 15 amino acids. V lost 4 bases to trimming and J lost 4 bases; unmatched junction nucleotides: 9. The CDR3 reads CASSPAQGATYGYTF. CDR3 DNA: TGTGCCAGCAGCCCAGCTCAGGGGGCCACCTATGGCTACACCTTC.

The table lists this clonotype with many counts. The J gene is TRBJ1-2, the V gene TRBV20-1; 9 bases are shared with TRBD1. The CDR3 consists of 15 residues. The V gene end was trimmed by 5 bases and the J gene end by 0 bases; junction bases not matched to a gene: 7. Germline assignment: CDR1 DFQATT and CDR2 SNEGSKA (reference sequence). This CDR3 reads CSASGTGISNYGYTF. In nucleotides, the CDR3 is TGCAGTGCTTCCGGGACAGGGATCTCTAACTATGGCTACACCTTC.

In its sample, this clonotype was seen many times. The genes are TRBV7-2 and TRBJ2-1, with 11 bases that match TRBD2. CDR1 is SGHTA, CDR2 FQGNSA, per germline. The CDR3 totals 16 residues. V was pared by 1 base and J by 2 bases, with 1 base of the junction left unmatched. CDR3 protein: CASSLGGLAAYNEQFF. The CDR3 DNA is TGTGCCAGCAGCTTAGGGGGACTAGCGGCCTACAATGAGCAGTTCTTC. Full variable domain (outside the CDR3, taken from reference TRBV7-2 and TRBJ2-1): GAGVSQSPSNKVTEKGKDVELRCDPISGHTALYWYRQSLGQGLEFLIYFQGNSAPDKSGLPSDRFSAERTGGSVSTLTIQRTQQEDSAVYLCASSLGGLAAYNEQFFGPGTRLTVL.

This clonotype was counted only a few times. The chain has TRBV20-1 and TRBJ2-1; D may be TRBD2 (5 bases). The CDR3 consists of 16 residues. The ends were cut back, 5 bases at V and 3 bases at J, with 20 bases in the middle. The germline gives CDR1 DFQATT, CDR2 SNEGSKA (reference sequence). The CDR3 protein is CSALFGGGTNYNEQFF. DNA for the CDR3: TGCAGTGCTCTCTTTGGCGGAGGAACCAACTACAATGAGCAGTTCTTC.

In its sample, this clonotype was seen many times. This chain links TRBV20-1 with TRBJ2-5; 12 bases agree with TRBD2. This CDR3 has 14 residues. Germline CDR1 is DFQATT and CDR2 is SNEGSKA (reference sequence). Unmatched junction bases numbered 5, after V lost 5 bases and J lost 4 bases. The CDR3 protein is CSAPLAGGGETQYF. CDR3 bases: TGCAGTGCTCCACTAGCGGGAGGAGGAGAGACCCAGTACTTC.

This clonotype came up a few times. The genes are TRBV4-3 and TRBJ2-1, with unresolved D. V shed 0 bases and J shed 6 bases, with 9 bases lying between them. Germline V lookup: CDR1 LGHNA, CDR2 YSLEER. The CDR3 loop spans 14 amino acids. The CDR3: CASSQDSRGNEQFF. The DNA of the CDR3 is TGCGCCAGCAGCCAAGATTCTCGTGGCAATGAGCAGTTCTTC.

A few counts support this clonotype. The germline gene is not matched at one end of the junction; a read error may be the cause. The rearrangement uses TRBV7-7 and TRBJ2-7, with 10 bases that match TRBD1. The CDR3 has 17 residues. The V gene's germline CDR1 is SSHAT and CDR2 FNYEAQ (reference sequence). This CDR3 reads CASSLRGPGQGTDEQYF. The CDR3, as DNA: TGTGCTAGCAGCTTACGGGGCCCGGGACAGGGGACCGACGAGCAGTACTTC.

CDR3 in amino acids: CASQGNEQFF. The CDR3 coding sequence is TGTGCGTCCCAGGGCAATGAGCAGTTCTTC. This chain joins TRBV28 and TRBJ2-1, with a possible D match to TRBD1 (5 bases). CDR1 and CDR2 (germline): MDHEN, SYDVKM. CDR3 length: 10 residues.

In its sample, this clonotype was seen a few times. The chain combines TRBV15 with TRBJ2-1, with D possibly being TRBD2 (6 bases). The V gene lost 4 bases and the J gene lost 4 bases, with 11 bases spanning the gap. Germline assignment: CDR1 LNHNV and CDR2 YYDKDF (reference sequence). This CDR3 comprises 14 residues. CDR3: CATSMRSGYNEQFF. The DNA of the CDR3 is TGTGCCACCAGCATGCGTAGCGGATACAATGAGCAGTTCTTC.

In this sample, this clonotype turned up many times. CDR3 residues: CAISVTLAGTEAFF. CDR3 nucleotides: TGTGCCATCAGTGTAACGCTGGCGGGGACTGAAGCTTTCTTT. The chain joins TRBV10-3 to TRBJ1-1; no reliable D call. The germline V gene has CDR1 ENHRY and CDR2 SYGVKD. The CDR3 runs 14 residues. Trimming stripped 4 bases from V and 5 bases from J, with 14 bases between.

This clonotype turned up a few times. The chain is built from TRBV7-2 and TRBJ2-3; 7 positions agree with TRBD2. The CDR3 is 16 amino acids. Germline assignment: CDR1 SGHTA and CDR2 FQGNSA. The junction had 5 bases not matched to a gene; V was cut back by 2 bases and J by 0 bases. The CDR3 nucleotides are TGTGCCAGCAGCTTAATGCCTAGCGGAAGCACAGATACGCAGTATTTT. It encodes CASSLMPSGSTDTQYF.

This clonotype has just a few counts. The chain has TRBV6-1 and TRBJ1-3; the D is unclear. The germline V gene has CDR1 MNHNS and CDR2 SASEGT. V was clipped by 6 bases and J by 0 bases, with 9 bases between them. This CDR3 contains 14 residues. The CDR3 nucleotides read TGTGCCAGCAGGCCCGACAACTCTGGAAACACCATATATTTT. This codes for CASRPDNSGNTIYF.

This clonotype showed up just a few times. J is TRBJ1-2 and V is TRBV28; no clear D. This CDR3 has 11 residues. With 2 bases removed from V and 9 bases from J, the gap between germline ends came to 7 bases. Germline CDR1 is MDHEN and CDR2 is SYDVKM. The CDR3 sequence: CASSLGLRYTF. The DNA of the CDR3 is TGTGCCAGCAGTTTAGGCCTTCGCTACACCTTC.

This clonotype was counted between two and nine times. The chain combines TRBV5-1 with TRBJ1-1; D is perhaps TRBD1 (6 bases). Germline CDR1 SGHRS, CDR2 YFSETQ. Trimming stripped 7 bases from V and 0 bases from J, with 19 bases between. The CDR3 runs 16 residues. CDR3 in amino acids: CASSIGRDNMNTEAFF. As DNA, the CDR3 is TGCGCCAGCTCGATAGGCAGGGACAACATGAACACTGAAGCTTTCTTT.